Below are 32 T cell receptor beta chains sequenced from a single sample in a study of response to subunit inactivated influenza vaccine. MiXCR was run by TCRdb on the RT-PCR reads, yielding one entry per CDR3 protein. The table includes about 650,000 distinct CDR3 sequences, 14% detected once. Source: PBMCs from blood, taken 14 days before vaccination. These receptors came from a man in his forties or fifties who received an inactivated influenza vaccine.

This clonotype has a handful of counts. The rearrangement joins TRBV24-1 to TRBJ2-2; TRBD1 matches 10 bases. Germline assignment: CDR1 KGHDR and CDR2 SFDVKD. V lost 6 bases to trimming and J lost 3 bases; unmatched junction nucleotides: 3. The CDR3 sequence is 15 residues long. DNA of the CDR3: TGTGCCACCAGTCGGACAGGGGGGTACACCGGGGAGCTGTTTTTT. It specifies CATSRTGGYTGELFF.

The chain uses TRBV20-1 and TRBJ2-5; the D gene could be TRBD1 or TRBD2 (7 bases each). The CDR3 has 13 residues. Trimming cost V 6 bases and J 5 bases, with 16 bases left between them. The germline gives CDR1 DFQATT, CDR2 SNEGSKA (reference sequence). CDR3 region: CSANRGGWETQYF. The DNA of the CDR3 is TGCAGTGCCAACAGGGGAGGGTGGGAGACCCAGTACTTC.

The table lists this clonotype with many counts. The chain is built from TRBV24-1 and TRBJ2-1; D is perhaps TRBD2 (6 bases). Germline values: CDR1 KGHDR, CDR2 SFDVKD. Trimming pared 2 bases from V and 4 bases from J, leaving 17 bases between. This CDR3 has 17 residues. Here the CDR3 reads CATSDSAGLDIYNEQFF. CDR3 bases: TGTGCCACCAGTGATTCTGCGGGACTGGATATTTACAATGAGCAGTTCTTC.

Ten or more counts support this clonotype. V gene TRBV14 combines with J gene TRBJ2-5; D gene ambiguous. The CDR3 sequence is 16 residues long. V lost 0 bases and J lost 7, with 18 bases in between. Germline CDR1 reads SGHDN; CDR2 reads FVKESK. CDR3 sequence: CASSQDDAIHWGTQYF. CDR3 in DNA: TGTGCCAGCAGCCAAGATGACGCAATTCATTGGGGGACCCAGTACTTC.

This clonotype was counted only a few times. V and J are TRBV14 and TRBJ2-1; the match to TRBD1 covers 8 bases. The CDR3 is 19 amino acids. Germline loops: CDR1 SGHDN, CDR2 FVKESK. V lost 2 bases and J lost 1; bases outside the gene matches: 13. The CDR3 here is CASSQLTGVGGMSYNEQFF. The CDR3 region has the DNA TGTGCCAGCAGCCAACTGACAGGGGTTGGCGGGATGTCCTACAATGAGCAGTTCTTC.

This clonotype has ten or more counts. This chain uses TRBV7-2 with TRBJ2-3; 8 bases line up with TRBD2. The CDR3 is made up of 15 amino acids. With V trimmed by 5 bases and J by 9 bases, 13 bases remained unmatched. CDR1 SGHTA and CDR2 FQGNSA come from the germline V gene. The DNA for the CDR3 is TGTGCCAGCAGCGAAGACGGGACTAGTTTCGACACGCAGTATTTT. The encoded protein is CASSEDGTSFDTQYF.

This clonotype occurred a few times. This sequence joins TRBV18 and TRBJ1-1; D ambiguous. The CDR3 totals 12 residues. The ends were cut back, 1 base at V and 8 bases at J, with 8 bases in the middle. Looked up from germline, CDR1 is KGHSH and CDR2 is LQKENI. This CDR3 is CASSPQSIEAFF. DNA of the CDR3: TGTGCCAGCTCACCACAGTCAATCGAAGCTTTCTTT.

CDR3 nucleotides: TGTGCCAGCAGTCCCCTTGGACGCAGTGGAAGGGAGCTGTTTTTT. This codes for CASSPLGRSGRELFF. The chain couples TRBV28 to TRBJ2-2; D is uncertain. Trimming cost V 5 bases and J 9 bases, with 19 bases left between them. The CDR3 runs 15 residues. Looked up from germline, CDR1 is MDHEN and CDR2 is SYDVKM.

The V and J genes are TRBV30 and TRBJ1-1; D gene ambiguous. The germline CDR1 and CDR2 sequences are GTSNPN and SVGIG (reference sequence). The CDR3 is 13 amino acids. V dropped 0 bases and J dropped 4 bases, with 9 bases sitting between them. The CDR3 is CAWSVLISTEAFF. In DNA form, the CDR3 reads TGTGCCTGGAGTGTACTTATCAGCACTGAAGCTTTCTTT.

This chain connects TRBV20-1 to TRBJ2-3; D is undetermined. The CDR3 spans 15 residues. The V end was cut by 2 bases, the J end by 2 bases, with 14 bases between. Germline-derived CDR1 and CDR2 are DFQATT and SNEGSKA (reference sequence). Here the CDR3 DNA reads TGCAGTGCTAGACACCGTCTCGGGTTCACAGATACGCAGTATTTT. Translating gives CSARHRLGFTDTQYF.

V gene TRBV20-1 combines with J gene TRBJ2-7, with no clear D. The CDR3 loop spans 14 amino acids. The germline CDR1 and CDR2 sequences are DFQATT and SNEGSKA (reference sequence). Between the trimmed V and J ends, which lost 7 bases and 0 bases, there was a span of 16 bases. CDR3 in DNA: TGCAGTGGGAAGTTTACAGCACTCTCCTACGAGCAGTACTTC. Amino acid sequence: CSGKFTALSYEQYF.

This chain links TRBV7-9 with TRBJ2-5, with 7 bases identical to TRBD1. The CDR3 is 15 residues long. The junction had 12 bases not matched to a gene; V was cut back by 6 bases and J by 5 bases. Germline V gene data show CDR1 as SEHNR and CDR2 as FQNEAQ (reference sequence). The CDR3: CASRQKTGFAETQYF. CDR3 DNA sequence: TGTGCCAGCAGGCAAAAGACAGGGTTTGCTGAGACCCAGTACTTC.

This rearrangement joins TRBV12-3 or TRBV12-4 to TRBJ2-7; D might be TRBD1 or TRBD2, each matching 5 bases. The length of the CDR3 is 15 residues. V lost 6 bases and J lost 6, with 21 bases in between. In DNA, the CDR3 is TGTGCCAGCAGCCCCGGGACCCCCGGCCTCTTCGAGCAGTACTTC. It specifies CASSPGTPGLFEQYF.

This chain uses TRBV20-1 with TRBJ1-5; D may be TRBD1 (6 bases). The germline V gene encodes CDR1 DFQATT and CDR2 SNEGSKA (reference sequence). The CDR3 contains 14 residues. V lost 4 bases and J 5 bases, leaving 15 bases between the germline ends. As DNA, the CDR3 is TGCAGTGCTACCGATTGGGACATCGATCAGCCCCAGCATTTT. It is translated as CSATDWDIDQPQHF.

The J gene is TRBJ2-5, the V gene TRBV12-3 or TRBV12-4; the match to TRBD2 covers 10 bases. The CDR3 is made up of 14 amino acids. V shed 6 bases, J shed 5 bases, and the junction held 6 bases outside the gene matches. The CDR3 sequence: CASRKAGGEETQYF. DNA of the CDR3: TGTGCCAGCAGAAAAGCGGGGGGGGAGGAGACCCAGTACTTC.

This rearrangement joins TRBV11-2 to TRBJ2-1; perhaps TRBD1 as D (6 bases). The CDR3 is 16 amino acids. Germline CDR1 is SGHAT and CDR2 is FQNNGV. Trimming took 4 bases from V and 3 from J, leaving 16 bases between them. Here the CDR3 DNA reads TGTGCCAGCAGCTGGGGGCCCGGGGACCGCTACAATGAGCAGTTCTTC. The encoded protein is CASSWGPGDRYNEQFF.

Note on this clonotype: This could be a read error, since a much larger clone is one nucleotide away. The chain joins TRBV6-1 to TRBJ1-6, with no clear D. CDR3 size: 15 residues. In germline, CDR1 is MNHNS, CDR2 SASEGT. V was cut by 6 bases and J by 0 bases, with 9 bases left in between. The CDR3 DNA reads TGTGCCAGCAGCCTTTGGAGCTCCTATAATTCACCCCTCCACTTT. Amino acid sequence: CASSLWSSYNSPLHF.

This sequence joins TRBV7-3 and TRBJ2-3; TRBD2 matches at 11 bases. J was trimmed by 0 bases and V by 2 bases; bases with no gene match: 7. Germline CDR1 reads SGHTA; CDR2 reads FQGTGA. The CDR3 extends over 18 amino acids. CDR3 sequence reads: CASSLAPGTSGSTDTQYF. CDR3 coding DNA: TGTGCCAGCAGCTTAGCACCCGGGACTAGCGGAAGCACAGATACGCAGTATTTT.

This clonotype has more than one count but fewer than ten. This rearrangement joins TRBV6-2 or TRBV6-3 to TRBJ2-3, with TRBD2 matching over 13 bases. CDR1 is MNHEY, CDR2 SVGEGT, per germline. CDR3 size: 18 residues. After removal of 7 bases from V and 6 bases from J, the junction contained 16 bases not matched to a gene. This chain's CDR3 is CASTPNLRTSGGGDTQYF. CDR3 nucleotides: TGTGCCAGCACCCCAAACCTCCGCACTAGCGGGGGGGGGGATACGCAGTATTTT.

This clonotype was seen a few times. The chain has TRBV7-6 and TRBJ2-5; D not certain. CDR1 is SGHVS and CDR2 is FNYEAQ in the germline V gene. This CDR3 spans 13 amino acids. The V end lost 5 bases, the J end lost 0 bases, and 7 bases lay between the germline ends. CDR3 loop: CASSKPDQETQYF. CDR3 coding DNA: TGTGCCAGCAGCAAACCGGACCAAGAGACCCAGTACTTC.

On this clonotype itself: At one boundary the junction diverges from the germline segment, which might be a read error. The chain uses TRBV27 and TRBJ2-2; 10 bases map to TRBD2. Germline loops: CDR1 MNHEY, CDR2 SMNVEV (reference sequence). The CDR3 totals 20 residues. CDR3 nucleotide sequence: TGCACCAGCAGTTTATCCACAGTGCCAGCGGGAGGGCCGAGCACCGGGGAGCTGTTTTTT. Amino acid sequence: CTSSLSTVPAGGPSTGELFF.

The chain links TRBV9 to TRBJ2-3; D possibly corresponds to TRBD2 (5 bases). With 0 bases removed from V and 5 bases from J, the gap between germline ends came to 7 bases. Germline lookup yields CDR1 SGDLS and CDR2 YYNGEE. CDR3 size: 13 residues. CDR3 residues: CASSVESGDTQYF. DNA for the CDR3: TGTGCCAGCAGCGTAGAGAGCGGAGATACGCAGTATTTT.

The rearrangement joins TRBV7-9 to TRBJ2-7, with 11 bases that match TRBD1. The CDR3 spans 15 residues. Germline V gene sequence: CDR1 SEHNR, CDR2 FQNEAQ (reference sequence). V was clipped by 4 bases and J by 3 bases; unmatched bases: 5. CDR3 coding DNA: TGTGCCAGCAGCTCCTTTGGGACAGGGGGCTACGAGCAGTACTTC. Amino acids: CASSSFGTGGYEQYF.

The chain carries TRBV7-2 and TRBJ2-3, with TRBD2 identical over 10 bases. Trimming at V came to 2 bases and at J to 3 bases, leaving 2 bases not matched to a gene. Germline CDR1 and CDR2: SGHTA and FQGNSA. The CDR3 consists of 15 residues. The CDR3 here is CASSLLGLATDTQYF. The CDR3 DNA reads TGTGCCAGCAGCTTATTGGGACTAGCGACAGATACGCAGTATTTT. The full variable domain, its missing parts supplied by reference TRBV7-2 and TRBJ2-3, is GAGVSQSPSNKVTEKGKDVELRCDPISGHTALYWYRQSLGQGLEFLIYFQGNSAPDKSGLPSDRFSAERTGGSVSTLTIQRTQQEDSAVYLCASSLLGLATDTQYFGPGTRLTVL.

A remark on this clonotype: At one end, the junction sequence differs from germline, possibly due to a read error. V usage is TRBV3-1 and J usage is TRBJ2-1, with 11 bases aligning to TRBD1. The germline V gene encodes CDR1 LGHDT and CDR2 YNNKEL (reference sequence). The CDR3 totals 17 residues. The CDR3 nucleotides are TGTGCCAGCAGCCAAGGGGGGACAGGGGGATTTGGAAATGAGCAATTCTTC. Its protein is CASSQGGTGGFGNEQFF.

V and J are TRBV4-3 and TRBJ2-1; D possibly corresponds to TRBD2 (5 bases). V dropped 0 bases and J dropped 9 bases, with 15 bases sitting between them. Looked up from germline, CDR1 is LGHNA and CDR2 is YSLEER. This CDR3 contains 15 residues. CDR3 coding DNA: TGCGCCAGCAGCCAAGACCCCACTAGATATGCTGAGCAGTTCTTC. It yields the protein CASSQDPTRYAEQFF.

Only a few counts were recorded for this clonotype. The chain carries TRBV30 and TRBJ2-7; 9 bases align to TRBD1. The germline CDR1 and CDR2 sequences are GTSNPN and SVGIG (reference sequence). V trimming: 1 base; J trimming: 2 bases; junction bases outside the gene matches: 6. The CDR3 is 15 amino acids. The CDR3 coding sequence is TGTGCCTGGAGTGGGGGACAGGGAATAGCCTACGAGCAGTACTTC. Translating gives CAWSGGQGIAYEQYF.

This clonotype was seen many times. The chain couples TRBV12-3 or TRBV12-4 to TRBJ2-3; D tentatively reads TRBD1 or TRBD2 (5 bases each). Trimming took off 3 bases at V and 0 bases at J, with 13 bases between the two ends. The CDR3 runs 16 residues. In nucleotides, the CDR3 is TGTGCCAGCAGTTTTTCTGGGGGTCTTAGCACAGATACGCAGTATTTT. Translation gives CASSFSGGLSTDTQYF.

V usage is TRBV28 and J usage is TRBJ2-7, with TRBD2 identical over 8 bases. The J segment lost 0 bases and the V segment lost 3 bases, leaving 7 bases of the junction unmatched. CDR3 length equals 16 residues. CDR1 MDHEN and CDR2 SYDVKM come from the germline V gene. CDR3 in amino acids: CASSFSLAGLSYEQYF. In DNA, the CDR3 is TGTGCCAGCAGTTTCAGCCTAGCGGGCCTCTCCTACGAGCAGTACTTC.

The chain couples TRBV4-3 to TRBJ1-5; a possible D gene is TRBD1 (5 bases). The V and J ends lost 4 bases and 6 bases respectively, with 13 bases between them. The V gene's germline CDR1 is LGHNA and CDR2 YSLEER. CDR3 length: 14 residues. The CDR3 DNA sequence: TGCGCCAGCAGCCTTGACAGACGCGCTCAGCCCCAGCATTTT. The encoded protein is CASSLDRRAQPQHF.

There are a few counts of this clonotype. The chain is built from TRBV28 and TRBJ1-1, with D uncertain. Between the trimmed V and J ends, which lost 5 bases and 9 bases, there was a span of 10 bases. Per the germline V gene, CDR1 is MDHEN and CDR2 is SYDVKM. The CDR3 runs 11 residues. CDR3 nucleotides: TGTGCCAGCAGTCCATCAACAAAAGCTTTCTTT. It translates to CASSPSTKAFF. The full variable domain, rest sourced from reference TRBV28 and TRBJ1-1, is DVKVTQSSRYLVKRTGEKVFLECVQDMDHENMFWYRQDPGLGLRLIYFSYDVKMKEKGDIPEGYSVSREKKERFSLILESASTNQTSMYLCASSPSTKAFFGQGTRLTVV.

This clonotype appeared a few times. The chain recombines TRBV3-1 with TRBJ1-1; 9 bases line up with TRBD1. Germline V CDR1 and CDR2: LGHDT, YNNKEL (reference sequence). V lost 4 bases and J lost 6; bases outside the gene matches: 9. The CDR3 has 15 residues. CDR3 residues: CASSRGTGYRAEAFF. CDR3 nucleotides: TGTGCCAGCAGCCGCGGGACAGGGTATCGAGCTGAAGCTTTCTTT.